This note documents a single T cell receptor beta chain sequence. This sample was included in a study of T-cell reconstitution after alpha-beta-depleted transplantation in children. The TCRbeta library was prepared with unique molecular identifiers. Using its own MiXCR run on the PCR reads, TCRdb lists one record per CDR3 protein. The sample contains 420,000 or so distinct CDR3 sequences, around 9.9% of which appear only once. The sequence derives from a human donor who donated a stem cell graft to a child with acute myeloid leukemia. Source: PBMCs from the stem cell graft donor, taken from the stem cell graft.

CDR3: CASSQENSPLHF. The CDR3 DNA reads TGTGCCAGCAGCCAGGAAAATTCACCCCTCCACTTT. This chain connects TRBV4-2 to TRBJ1-6; no firm D call. Trimming cost V 3 bases and J 7 bases, with 4 bases left between them. From germline, CDR1 is LGHNA and CDR2 YNFKEQ. This CDR3 has 12 amino acids.